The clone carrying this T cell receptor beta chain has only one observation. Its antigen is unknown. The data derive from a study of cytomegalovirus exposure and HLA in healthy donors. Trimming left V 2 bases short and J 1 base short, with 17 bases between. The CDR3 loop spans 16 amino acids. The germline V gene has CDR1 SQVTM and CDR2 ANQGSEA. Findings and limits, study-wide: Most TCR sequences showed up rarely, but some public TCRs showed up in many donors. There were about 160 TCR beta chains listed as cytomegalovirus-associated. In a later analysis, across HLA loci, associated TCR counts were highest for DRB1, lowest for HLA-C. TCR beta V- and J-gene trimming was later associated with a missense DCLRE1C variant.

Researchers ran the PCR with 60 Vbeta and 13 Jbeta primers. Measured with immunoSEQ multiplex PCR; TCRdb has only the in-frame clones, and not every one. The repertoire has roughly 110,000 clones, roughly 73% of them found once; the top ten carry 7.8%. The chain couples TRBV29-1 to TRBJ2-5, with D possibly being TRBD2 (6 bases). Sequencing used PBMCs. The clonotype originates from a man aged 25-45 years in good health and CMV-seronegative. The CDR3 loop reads CSVELTGAGSQETQYF. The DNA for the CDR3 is TGCAGCGTTGAACTGACGGGAGCGGGCTCCCAAGAGACCCAGTACTTC.